These T cell receptor beta chains were read from a single sample in a study of cytomegalovirus exposure and HLA in healthy donors. Data came from immunoSEQ multiplex PCR; TCRdb stores just in-frame clones and leaves some out. In the table there are approximately 100,000 clones, approximately 82% of which are singletons. The sequenced sample consisted of PBMCs. These receptor sequences come from a woman aged 18 to 35 in good health and CMV-seronegative. Each CDR3 is given with its conserved first and last residue. Fields, in order: D gene, V gene, clone size, J gene, CDR3 protein, CDR3 DNA. D genes are given only for firm matches. Expanded clones get a size class; other rows say once, few or many, or leave the size out.

TRBD1,TRBV7-9,-,TRBJ1-1,CASSLEGGFTEAFF,TGTGCCAGCAGCTTAGAAGGGGGCTTCACTGAAGCTTTCTTT
TRBD1,TRBV2,-,TRBJ2-1,CASSDRDSSYNEQFF,TGTGCCAGCAGTGACCGGGACAGCTCCTACAATGAGCAGTTCTTC
-,TRBV27,-,TRBJ2-1,CASRRGSTYNEQFF,TGTGCCAGCCGCCGCGGGTCTACTTACAATGAGCAGTTCTTC
-,TRBV2,few,TRBJ2-1,CASRTGLAYNEQFF,TGTGCCAGCAGGACAGGTCTTGCCTACAATGAGCAGTTCTTC
-,TRBV2,-,TRBJ2-7,CASSDLPDSTYEQYF,TGTGCCAGCAGTGACCTCCCGGACAGCACCTACGAGCAGTACTTC
TRBD1,TRBV5-1,-,TRBJ1-4,CASSLAGQGVEKLFF,TGCGCCAGCAGCTTGGCGGGACAGGGGGTAGAAAAACTGTTTTTT
-,TRBV6-6,-,TRBJ1-1,CASSYYQVSNTEAFF,TGTGCCAGCAGTTATTATCAGGTCTCGAACACTGAAGCTTTCTTT
-,TRBV10-3,-,TRBJ2-2,CAIRGGRGSDTGELFF,TGTGCCATCAGGGGAGGACGGGGCTCTGACACCGGGGAGCTGTTTTTT
-,TRBV21-1,-,TRBJ1-2,CASSNRQVGYTF,TGTGCCAGCAGCAACCGACAGGTCGGCTACACCTTC
-,TRBV28,-,TRBJ1-2,CASSTRGHPYGYTF,TGTGCCAGCAGCACGAGGGGACACCCATATGGCTACACCTTC
-,TRBV30,-,TRBJ2-2,CAWSVPQGHTGELFF,TGTGCCTGGAGTGTACCCCAGGGGCACACCGGGGAGCTGTTTTTT
-,TRBV6-5,-,TRBJ1-2,CASSSDRTHGYTF,TGTGCCAGCAGCTCTGACAGAACCCACGGCTACACCTTC
TRBD1,TRBV9,-,TRBJ1-2,CASSVGRGRGDSNYGYTF,TGTGCCAGCAGCGTAGGGAGGGGGCGAGGAGACTCTAACTATGGCTACACCTTC
-,TRBV9,-,TRBJ1-6,CASSSPGDYNSPLHF,TGTGCCAGCAGCTCCCCCGGGGACTATAATTCACCCCTCCACTTT
TRBD2,TRBV11-2,-,TRBJ2-5,CASSQLRGEAGLAYHF,TGTGCCAGCAGCCAATTGAGGGGGGAGGCGGGACTAGCTTACCACTTC
TRBD1,TRBV27,-,TRBJ1-6,CASSLSIETGVSPLHF,TGTGCCAGCAGTTTATCGATTGAGACAGGGGTTTCACCCCTCCACTTT
TRBD1,TRBV30,-,TRBJ2-7,CAWDTGTGVYEQYF,TGTGCCTGGGATACCGGGACAGGGGTCTACGAGCAGTACTTC
TRBD1,TRBV2,once,TRBJ1-6,CASWTGERDSPLHF,TGTGCCAGCTGGACAGGGGAACGGGATTCACCCCTCCACTTT
-,TRBV27,-,TRBJ1-6,CASSLFEFSYNSPLHF,TGTGCCAGCAGTTTATTTGAGTTCTCCTATAATTCACCCCTCCACTTT
TRBD2,TRBV4-3,few,TRBJ2-6,CASSQVYAGGPSSGANVLTF,TGCGCCAGCAGCCAAGTATATGCGGGAGGCCCAAGCTCTGGGGCCAACGTCCTGACTTTC
-,TRBV21-1,-,TRBJ1-3,CASSKNRGSGNTIYF,TGTGCCAGCAGCAAAAACAGGGGGTCTGGAAACACCATATATTTT
TRBD1,TRBV6-6,few,TRBJ1-1,CASSPTLLDREAFF,TGTGCCAGCAGCCCCACCCTTCTGGACAGGGAAGCTTTCTTT
TRBD2,TRBV4-3,once,TRBJ2-3,CASSPMGLAGSTDTQYF,TGCGCCAGCAGCCCGATGGGTCTAGCGGGGAGCACAGATACGCAGTATTTT
-,TRBV4-3,-,TRBJ2-7,CASSQARVLGEQYF,TGCGCCAGCAGCCAAGCCAGGGTCCTGGGCGAGCAGTACTTC
TRBD2,TRBV7-2,-,TRBJ2-7,CASSEMTSGVYEQYF,TGTGCCAGCAGCGAAATGACTAGCGGGGTGTACGAGCAGTACTTC
-,TRBV5-1,-,TRBJ1-1,CASSLARSSEAFF,TGCGCCAGCAGCTTGGCTAGGTCCTCTGAAGCTTTCTTT
TRBD1,TRBV4-1,few,TRBJ2-4,CASSQEDRAGNIQYF,TGCGCCAGCAGCCAAGAAGACAGGGCTGGAAACATTCAGTACTTC
TRBD1,TRBV10-3,few,TRBJ1-5,CAISKDRAQPQHF,TGTGCCATCAGCAAGGACAGGGCTCAGCCCCAGCATTTT
-,TRBV19,-,TRBJ2-7,CASSIGTSVYEQYF,TGTGCCAGTAGTATAGGGACAAGTGTCTACGAGCAGTACTTC
-,TRBV27,-,TRBJ2-7,CASSLSAGYYEQYF,TGTGCCAGCAGTTTATCGGCAGGGTACTACGAGCAGTACTTC
-,TRBV6-5,-,TRBJ1-2,CASRASGRAYGYTF,TGTGCCAGCAGAGCCAGTGGCAGGGCCTATGGCTACACCTTC
TRBD1,TRBV7-9,-,TRBJ1-1,CASSLRRPGQGGTEAFF,TGTGCCAGCAGCTTACGTCGACCGGGACAGGGAGGCACTGAAGCTTTCTTT
-,TRBV7-2,-,TRBJ1-1,CASSLQRGTEAFF,TGTGCCAGCAGCTTACAACGGGGTACTGAAGCTTTCTTT
-,TRBV7-9,-,TRBJ1-4,CASSLGAVVATNEKLFF,TGTGCCAGCAGCTTGGGGGCAGTTGTAGCAACTAATGAAAAACTGTTTTTT
-,TRBV27,-,TRBJ2-7,CASSNSGLNSLYEQYF,TGTGCCAGCAGCAATTCTGGACTTAACTCCCTGTACGAGCAGTACTTC
TRBD1,TRBV5-4,-,TRBJ2-1,CASRQGAVPLYNEQFF,TGTGCCAGTCGACAGGGGGCTGTCCCTCTCTACAATGAGCAGTTCTTC
TRBD1,TRBV5-1,-,TRBJ2-1,CASSFQHRGVYNEQFF,TGCGCCAGCAGCTTCCAACACAGGGGGGTCTACAATGAGCAGTTCTTC
TRBD2,TRBV11-2,-,TRBJ2-6,CASSFGGTGANVLTF,TGTGCCAGCAGCTTCGGGGGGACCGGGGCCAACGTCCTGACTTTC
TRBD2,TRBV10-3,-,TRBJ2-7,CAISDTLAGSSYEQYF,TGTGCCATCAGTGACACCCTAGCGGGGAGCTCCTACGAGCAGTACTTC
-,TRBV5-6,-,TRBJ1-5,CASSLMRGSGNQPQHF,TGTGCCAGCAGCTTAATGCGGGGGTCGGGCAATCAGCCCCAGCATTTT
TRBD1,TRBV18,-,TRBJ2-2,CASSPSGTGATGELFF,TGTGCCAGCTCACCGTCCGGGACAGGGGCCACCGGGGAGCTGTTTTTT
-,TRBV19,-,TRBJ2-2,CASSARRAGTGELFF,TGTGCCAGTAGTGCGCGAAGGGCAGGGACCGGGGAGCTGTTTTTT
TRBD1,TRBV7-2,-,TRBJ1-5,CASSLPGQYQPQHF,TGTGCCAGCAGCTTACCGGGACAGTATCAGCCCCAGCATTTT
-,TRBV6-6,-,TRBJ1-1,CASSHRVEDTEAFF,TGTGCCAGCAGTCACAGGGTTGAGGACACTGAAGCTTTCTTT
-,TRBV28,-,TRBJ2-3,CASSSLLARYTDTQYF,TGTGCCAGCAGTTCCTTGTTAGCGAGGTACACAGATACGCAGTATTTT
-,TRBV21-1,-,TRBJ2-7,CASSTRTTTYEQYF,TGTGCCAGCAGCACACGGACTACAACCTACGAGCAGTACTTC
TRBD2,TRBV18,-,TRBJ2-5,CASSPLVLAGEWDQETQYF,TGTGCCAGCTCACCACTAGTTCTAGCGGGAGAATGGGACCAAGAGACCCAGTACTTC
-,TRBV7-2,-,TRBJ1-2,CASRPGRATNYGYTF,TGTGCCAGCAGACCGGGAAGGGCTACTAACTATGGCTACACCTTC
-,TRBV4-3,-,TRBJ1-6,CASSQRRDTDNSPLHF,TGCGCCAGCAGCCAACGCCGGGACACAGATAATTCACCCCTCCACTTT
TRBD2,TRBV5-1,-,TRBJ2-1,CASSSRTSGRLINEQFF,TGCGCCAGCAGCTCGCGAACTAGCGGCCGACTGATCAATGAGCAGTTCTTC
TRBD1,TRBV6-4,-,TRBJ2-3,CASSDSSGQGTDTPYF,TGTGCCAGCAGTGACTCTTCGGGACAGGGCACAGATACGCCGTATTTT
TRBD1,TRBV29-1,-,TRBJ1-1,CSVATGGDDTEALF,TGCAGCGTCGCCACAGGGGGCGATGACACTGAAGCTCTCTTT
-,TRBV30,-,TRBJ1-2,CAWSPGGDYGYTF,TGTGCCTGGAGTCCGGGGGGTGACTATGGCTACACCTTC
TRBD2,TRBV6-4,-,TRBJ2-3,CASSDGGRSTDTQYF,TGTGCCAGCAGTGACGGCGGGAGGTCGACAGATACGCAGTATTTT